Listed below are T cell receptor beta chains from one sample, sequenced in a study of beta chain features in type 1 diabetes. Assay used: immunoSEQ multiplex PCR; TCRdb lists only in-frame clones, some missing. The sample has over 700,000 clones; 17% are singletons. Sequencing was performed on naive CD4+ T cells from blood. The receptors derive from a woman aged 18 to 35 in good health. Each CDR3 is given with its conserved first and last residue. The order of the fields is D gene, V gene, clone size, J gene, CDR3 DNA, CDR3 protein. D genes are given only for firm matches. Not all rows give a size; the values are once, few, many and, for expanded clones, a class.

d_call: NA
v_call: TRBV7-3
clone_size: few
j_call: TRBJ2-3
cdr3_nt: TGTGCCAGCAGCTTACTTCCCAGGAACACAGATACGCAGTATTTT
cdr3_aa: CASSLLPRNTDTQYF

d_call: NA
v_call: TRBV14
clone_size: NA
j_call: TRBJ2-1
cdr3_nt: TGTGCCAGCAGCCAAGATTGGGCTAGTAGAGGTGAGCAGTTCTTC
cdr3_aa: CASSQDWASRGEQFF

d_call: NA
v_call: TRBV25-1
clone_size: few
j_call: TRBJ1-2
cdr3_nt: TGTGCCAGCAGTCCAGGAGCTAACTATGGCTACACCTTC
cdr3_aa: CASSPGANYGYTF

d_call: NA
v_call: TRBV9
clone_size: few
j_call: TRBJ2-4
cdr3_nt: TGTGCCAGCAGCGTAGACGGGGCTGGGCGTCCCGCCATTCAGTACTTC
cdr3_aa: CASSVDGAGRPAIQYF

d_call: TRBD2
v_call: TRBV11-1
clone_size: NA
j_call: TRBJ2-1
cdr3_nt: TGTGCCAGCAGCTTAGCCGGGACTAGCGGGAGAAATGAGCAGTTCTTC
cdr3_aa: CASSLAGTSGRNEQFF

d_call: NA
v_call: TRBV7-9
clone_size: NA
j_call: TRBJ2-5
cdr3_nt: TGTGCCAGCAGCTTAGTCCGATCTATCGGGGACCAAGAGACCCAGTACTTC
cdr3_aa: CASSLVRSIGDQETQYF

d_call: TRBD1
v_call: TRBV18
clone_size: NA
j_call: TRBJ1-2
cdr3_nt: TGTGCCAGCTCCCCGGGACAGCCCAACTATGGCTACACCTTC
cdr3_aa: CASSPGQPNYGYTF

d_call: NA
v_call: TRBV6-6
clone_size: few
j_call: TRBJ2-6
cdr3_nt: TGTGCCAGCAGCCACAGGGTCTCTGGGGCCAACGTCCTGACTTTC
cdr3_aa: CASSHRVSGANVLTF

d_call: NA
v_call: TRBV2
clone_size: few
j_call: TRBJ2-3
cdr3_nt: TGTGCCAGCAGTGAACAGGGTAGATGGGATACGCAGTATTTT
cdr3_aa: CASSEQGRWDTQYF

d_call: NA
v_call: TRBV28
clone_size: NA
j_call: TRBJ1-2
cdr3_nt: TGTGCCAGCAGTTTCGCCCGGGGGGGACCTAATGGCTACACCTTC
cdr3_aa: CASSFARGGPNGYTF

d_call: NA
v_call: TRBV7-8
clone_size: few
j_call: TRBJ1-5
cdr3_nt: TGTGCCAGCAGCTTACTAACGCTGGGCAATCAGCCCCAGCATTTT
cdr3_aa: CASSLLTLGNQPQHF

d_call: NA
v_call: TRBV4-3
clone_size: few
j_call: TRBJ1-2
cdr3_nt: TGCGCCAGCAGCCAATCTGGGGGGGACTATGGCTACACCTTC
cdr3_aa: CASSQSGGDYGYTF

d_call: TRBD2
v_call: TRBV5-1
clone_size: NA
j_call: TRBJ2-3
cdr3_nt: TGCGCCAGCAGCTTCGGAAGCGGGAATGCGGATACGCAGTATTTT
cdr3_aa: CASSFGSGNADTQYF

d_call: NA
v_call: TRBV11-2
clone_size: few
j_call: TRBJ2-7
cdr3_nt: TGTGCCAGCAGCTCCCATGGGGGGACGCGCTACGAGCAGTACTTC
cdr3_aa: CASSSHGGTRYEQYF

d_call: NA
v_call: TRBV10-3
clone_size: NA
j_call: TRBJ2-5
cdr3_nt: TGTGCCATCAGTGAGTCCAAAGGGCACCAAGAGACCCAGTACTTC
cdr3_aa: CAISESKGHQETQYF

d_call: TRBD2
v_call: TRBV7-9
clone_size: few
j_call: TRBJ2-3
cdr3_nt: TGTGCCAGCAGCTCGGGAGGTGGCACAGATACGCAGTATTTT
cdr3_aa: CASSSGGGTDTQYF

d_call: NA
v_call: TRBV6-6
clone_size: few
j_call: TRBJ1-1
cdr3_nt: TGTGCCAGCAGTTACGGGTCCCCTTTCACTGAAGCTTTCTTT
cdr3_aa: CASSYGSPFTEAFF

d_call: TRBD2
v_call: TRBV5-1
clone_size: NA
j_call: TRBJ2-3
cdr3_nt: TGCGCCAGCAGCTATGGGACTAGCGTAGATACGCAGTATTTT
cdr3_aa: CASSYGTSVDTQYF

d_call: NA
v_call: TRBV4-2
clone_size: few
j_call: TRBJ1-2
cdr3_nt: TGTGCCAGCAGCCAAGGACTATCGGTGGACTATGGCTACACCTTC
cdr3_aa: CASSQGLSVDYGYTF

d_call: NA
v_call: TRBV5-6
clone_size: NA
j_call: TRBJ2-2
cdr3_nt: TGTGCCAGCAGCTTGTCCGGGGAGCTGTTTTTT
cdr3_aa: CASSLSGELFF

d_call: NA
v_call: TRBV2
clone_size: NA
j_call: TRBJ2-7
cdr3_nt: TGTGCCAGCAGCTTCGAGGGTTTCTCCTACGAGCAGTACTTC
cdr3_aa: CASSFEGFSYEQYF

d_call: NA
v_call: TRBV20-1
clone_size: NA
j_call: TRBJ1-1
cdr3_nt: TGCAGTGCTAGATTGGACACTGAAGCTTTCTTT
cdr3_aa: CSARLDTEAFF

d_call: NA
v_call: TRBV10-3
clone_size: NA
j_call: TRBJ1-5
cdr3_nt: TGTGCCATCAGTGAGTCGGGACGGAACAATCAGCCCCAGCATTTT
cdr3_aa: CAISESGRNNQPQHF

d_call: NA
v_call: TRBV4-3
clone_size: NA
j_call: TRBJ2-7
cdr3_nt: TGCGCCAGCAGTCCAACTCTCGCTGCTGGGATCTCACTCCTTATACAGTACGAGCAGTACTTC
cdr3_aa: CASSPTLAAGISLLIQYEQYF

d_call: NA
v_call: TRBV2
clone_size: few
j_call: TRBJ2-5
cdr3_nt: TGTGCCAGCATTCGAGGGAGGTCGGAGACCCAGTACTTC
cdr3_aa: CASIRGRSETQYF

d_call: NA
v_call: TRBV7-3
clone_size: NA
j_call: TRBJ2-1
cdr3_nt: TGTGCCAGCAGCTTAACCCGACTAGTAGGTCTTGACAATGAGCAGTTCTTC
cdr3_aa: CASSLTRLVGLDNEQFF

d_call: NA
v_call: TRBV9
clone_size: NA
j_call: TRBJ2-6
cdr3_nt: TGTGCCAGCAGCGCAGCCAGATCGGGTCCTTACTCTGGGGCCAACGTCCTGACTTTC
cdr3_aa: CASSAARSGPYSGANVLTF

d_call: TRBD2
v_call: TRBV7-2
clone_size: NA
j_call: TRBJ2-5
cdr3_nt: TGTGCCAGCAGCAAGACTAGCGGGAGATTATGGGAGACCCAGTACTTC
cdr3_aa: CASSKTSGRLWETQYF

d_call: NA
v_call: TRBV28
clone_size: NA
j_call: TRBJ1-5
cdr3_nt: TGTGCCAGCAGCAACCGAAGGCCCCAGCATTTT
cdr3_aa: CASSNRRPQHF

d_call: TRBD2
v_call: TRBV19
clone_size: NA
j_call: TRBJ2-2
cdr3_nt: TGTGCCAGTAGTAGAGCTAGCGGGGCGAACACCGGGGAGCTGTTTTTT
cdr3_aa: CASSRASGANTGELFF

d_call: TRBD1
v_call: TRBV19
clone_size: NA
j_call: TRBJ2-2
cdr3_nt: TGTGCCAGTATGTCAGGGGGTTTATGGGTCACCGGGGAGCTGTTTTTT
cdr3_aa: CASMSGGLWVTGELFF

d_call: TRBD2
v_call: TRBV7-8
clone_size: NA
j_call: TRBJ2-7
cdr3_nt: TGTGCCAGCAGCTTAGCTAGACGAGAAGCGGGAGGGTACGAGCAGTACTTC
cdr3_aa: CASSLARREAGGYEQYF

d_call: NA
v_call: TRBV29-1
clone_size: NA
j_call: TRBJ1-4
cdr3_nt: TGCAGCGTTGTATGGGGGGCTAATGAAAAACTGTTTTTT
cdr3_aa: CSVVWGANEKLFF

d_call: NA
v_call: TRBV10-3
clone_size: NA
j_call: TRBJ2-1
cdr3_nt: TGTGCCATCAGTGAGTCGATGACCCCTAACGGGGAGCAGTTCTTC
cdr3_aa: CAISESMTPNGEQFF

d_call: NA
v_call: TRBV9
clone_size: few
j_call: TRBJ2-3
cdr3_nt: TGTGCCAGCAGCGTTAGCACAGATACGCAGTATTTT
cdr3_aa: CASSVSTDTQYF

d_call: NA
v_call: TRBV9
clone_size: NA
j_call: TRBJ2-1
cdr3_nt: TGTGCCAGCAGCGCGGACCTGGACTACAATGAGCAGTTCTTC
cdr3_aa: CASSADLDYNEQFF

d_call: TRBD1
v_call: TRBV2
clone_size: few
j_call: TRBJ1-2
cdr3_nt: TGTGCCAGCACCGGACAGGGGTACTATGGCTACACCTTC
cdr3_aa: CASTGQGYYGYTF

d_call: NA
v_call: TRBV7-2
clone_size: NA
j_call: TRBJ2-1
cdr3_nt: TGTGCCAGCACCTCCTATCGCTACAATGAGCAGTTCTTC
cdr3_aa: CASTSYRYNEQFF

d_call: NA
v_call: TRBV27
clone_size: NA
j_call: TRBJ1-4
cdr3_nt: TGTGCCAGCAGTTCAGGACAGTTTGTTTGGAAACTGTTTTTT
cdr3_aa: CASSSGQFVWKLFF

d_call: NA
v_call: TRBV5-1
clone_size: NA
j_call: TRBJ1-3
cdr3_nt: TGCGCCAGCAGCTTGGGTATGGGCAGTAACTCTGGAAACACCATATATTTT
cdr3_aa: CASSLGMGSNSGNTIYF

d_call: TRBD1
v_call: TRBV27
clone_size: NA
j_call: TRBJ1-3
cdr3_nt: TGTGCCAGCAGTTTAATCGGGACAGCTGGAAACACCATATATTTT
cdr3_aa: CASSLIGTAGNTIYF

d_call: TRBD1
v_call: TRBV7-2
clone_size: NA
j_call: TRBJ1-5
cdr3_nt: TGTGCCAGCAGCGCCGGGACAGGGTTTCAGCCCCAGCATTTT
cdr3_aa: CASSAGTGFQPQHF

d_call: NA
v_call: TRBV27
clone_size: NA
j_call: TRBJ2-7
cdr3_nt: TGTGCCAGCAGTTATAGTCGGAACTCCTACGAGCAGTACTTC
cdr3_aa: CASSYSRNSYEQYF

d_call: TRBD1
v_call: TRBV18
clone_size: NA
j_call: TRBJ2-7
cdr3_nt: TGTGCCAGCTCACCCGCCGGGACAGGGGGCTCCCACGAGCAGTACTTC
cdr3_aa: CASSPAGTGGSHEQYF

d_call: NA
v_call: TRBV9
clone_size: NA
j_call: TRBJ2-2
cdr3_nt: TGTGCCAGCAGCGTAGGGTGGCTAGCGCCCAACGGGGAGCTGTTTTTT
cdr3_aa: CASSVGWLAPNGELFF

d_call: NA
v_call: TRBV5-1
clone_size: few
j_call: TRBJ2-1
cdr3_nt: TGCGCCAGCAGGGAACCGGGGGGCGGGAACTACAATGAGCAGTTCTTC
cdr3_aa: CASREPGGGNYNEQFF

d_call: NA
v_call: TRBV6-1
clone_size: NA
j_call: TRBJ2-3
cdr3_nt: TGTGCCAGCAGTGAAGCGATCGCTACGCAGTATTTT
cdr3_aa: CASSEAIATQYF

d_call: TRBD1
v_call: TRBV20-1
clone_size: NA
j_call: TRBJ2-7
cdr3_nt: TGCATGACAGGGAAGACCTACGAGCAGTACTTC
cdr3_aa: CMTGKTYEQYF